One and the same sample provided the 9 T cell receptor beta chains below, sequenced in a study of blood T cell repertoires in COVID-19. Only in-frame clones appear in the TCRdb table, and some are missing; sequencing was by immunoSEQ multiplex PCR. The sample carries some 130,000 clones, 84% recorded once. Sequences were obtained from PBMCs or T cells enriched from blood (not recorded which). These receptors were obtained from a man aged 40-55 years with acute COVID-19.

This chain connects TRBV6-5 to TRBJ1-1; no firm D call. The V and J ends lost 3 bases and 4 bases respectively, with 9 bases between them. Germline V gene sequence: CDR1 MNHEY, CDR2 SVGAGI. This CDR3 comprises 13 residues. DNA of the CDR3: TGTGCCAGCAGTTATGGTGCGGGCACTGAAGCTTTCTTT. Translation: CASSYGAGTEAFF.

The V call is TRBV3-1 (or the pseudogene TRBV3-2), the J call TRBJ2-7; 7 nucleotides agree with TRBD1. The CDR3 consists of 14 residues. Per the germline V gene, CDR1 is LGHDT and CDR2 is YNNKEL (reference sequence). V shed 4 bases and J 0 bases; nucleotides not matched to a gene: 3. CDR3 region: CASSRDRSSYEQYF. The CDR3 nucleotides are TGTGCCAGCAGCCGGGACAGAAGCTCCTACGAGCAGTACTTC.

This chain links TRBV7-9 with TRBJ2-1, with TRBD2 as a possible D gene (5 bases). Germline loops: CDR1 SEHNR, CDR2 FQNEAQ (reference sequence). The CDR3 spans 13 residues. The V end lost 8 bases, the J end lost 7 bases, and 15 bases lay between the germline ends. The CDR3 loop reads CASSLEGENEQFF. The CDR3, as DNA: TGTGCCAGCTCCTTAGAGGGAGAGAATGAGCAGTTCTTC.

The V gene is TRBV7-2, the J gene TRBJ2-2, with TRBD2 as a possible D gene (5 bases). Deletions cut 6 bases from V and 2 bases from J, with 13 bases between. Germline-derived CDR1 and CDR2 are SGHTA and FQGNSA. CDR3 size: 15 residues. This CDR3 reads CASRSRAINTGELFF. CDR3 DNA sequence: TGTGCCAGCAGGTCGCGGGCGATTAACACCGGGGAGCTGTTTTTT.

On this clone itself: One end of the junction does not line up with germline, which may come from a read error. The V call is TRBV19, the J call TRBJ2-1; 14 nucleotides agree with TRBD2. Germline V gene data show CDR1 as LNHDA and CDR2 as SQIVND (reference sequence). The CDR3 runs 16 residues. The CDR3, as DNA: TGTGCCAGTAGAATAGAGGGACTAGCGGGAGCCTTTGAGCAGTTCTTC. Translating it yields CASRIEGLAGAFEQFF.

CDR3 DNA: TGTGCCAGCAGCCTCCTTGGACAGGGAAAACAAGAGACCCAGTACTTC. It codes for CASSLLGQGKQETQYF. The rearrangement links TRBV7-2 to TRBJ2-5; 8 nucleotides agree with TRBD1. The trim removed 5 bases at V and 2 bases at J, leaving 10 bases unmatched. Germline V CDR1 and CDR2: SGHTA, FQGNSA. The CDR3 extends over 16 amino acids. Complete variable domain (other parts from reference TRBV7-2 and TRBJ2-5): GAGVSQSPSNKVTEKGKDVELRCDPISGHTALYWYRQSLGQGLEFLIYFQGNSAPDKSGLPSDRFSAERTGGSVSTLTIQRTQQEDSAVYLCASSLLGQGKQETQYFGPGTRLLVL.

CDR3 amino acids: CASSLLAGGEQYF. The CDR3 DNA follows: TGTGCCAGCAGCTTACTAGCGGGAGGGGAGCAGTACTTC. This chain links TRBV5-6 with TRBJ2-7; 13 bases fit TRBD2. The CDR3 has 13 residues. CDR1 SGHDT and CDR2 YYEEEE come from the germline V gene. V lost 2 bases and J lost 7; bases outside the gene matches: 0. The full variable domain, its missing parts supplied by reference TRBV5-6 and TRBJ2-7, is DAGVTQSPTHLIKTRGQQVTLRCSPKSGHDTVSWYQQALGQGPQFIFQYYEEEERQRGNFPDRFSGHQFPNYSSELNVNALLLGDSALYLCASSLLAGGEQYFGPGTRLTVT.

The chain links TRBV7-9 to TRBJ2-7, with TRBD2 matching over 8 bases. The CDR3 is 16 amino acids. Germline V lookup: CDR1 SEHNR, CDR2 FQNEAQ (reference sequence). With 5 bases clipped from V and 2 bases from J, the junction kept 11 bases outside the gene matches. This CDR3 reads CASSHTTSGSPYEQYF. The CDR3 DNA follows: TGTGCCAGCAGCCACACCACCAGCGGGAGCCCCTACGAGCAGTACTTC.

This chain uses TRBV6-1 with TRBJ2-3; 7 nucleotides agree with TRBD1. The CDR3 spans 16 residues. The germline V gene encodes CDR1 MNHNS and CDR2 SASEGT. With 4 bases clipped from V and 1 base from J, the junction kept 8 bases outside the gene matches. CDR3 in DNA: TGTGCCAGCAGTGCCTCACGACAGGGAGGCACAGATACGCAGTATTTT. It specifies CASSASRQGGTDTQYF.